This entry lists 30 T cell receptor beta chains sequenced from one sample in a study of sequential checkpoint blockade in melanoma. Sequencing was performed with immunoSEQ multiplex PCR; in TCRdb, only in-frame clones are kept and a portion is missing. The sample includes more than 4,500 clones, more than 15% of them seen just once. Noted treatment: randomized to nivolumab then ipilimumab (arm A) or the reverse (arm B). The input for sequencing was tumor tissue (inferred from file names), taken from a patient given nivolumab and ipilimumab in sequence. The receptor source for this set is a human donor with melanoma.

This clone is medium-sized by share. The CDR3 nucleotides are TGTGCCAGCAGGCCGGGACAACTTAACACCGGGGAGCTGTTTTTT. Its protein product is CASRPGQLNTGELFF. This chain links TRBV6-8 with TRBJ2-2; D may be TRBD1 (6 bases). V lost 6 bases and J lost 2, with 13 bases in between. Germline lookup yields CDR1 MNHGY and CDR2 SAAAGT. CDR3 length equals 15 residues.

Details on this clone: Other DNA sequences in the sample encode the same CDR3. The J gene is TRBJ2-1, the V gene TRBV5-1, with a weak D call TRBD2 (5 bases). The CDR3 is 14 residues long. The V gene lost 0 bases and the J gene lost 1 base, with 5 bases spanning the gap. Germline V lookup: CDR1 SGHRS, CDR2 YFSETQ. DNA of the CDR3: TGCGCCAGCAGCTTGGGAGGGTCCTACAATGAGCAGTTCTTC. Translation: CASSLGGSYNEQFF.

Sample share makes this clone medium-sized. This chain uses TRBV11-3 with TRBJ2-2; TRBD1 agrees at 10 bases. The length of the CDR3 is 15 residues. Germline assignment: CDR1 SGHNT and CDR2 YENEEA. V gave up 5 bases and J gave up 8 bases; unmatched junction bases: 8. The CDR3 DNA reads TGTGCCAGCAGCCGGGACAGGGGTTTGAGTGGGGAGCTGTTTTTT. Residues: CASSRDRGLSGELFF. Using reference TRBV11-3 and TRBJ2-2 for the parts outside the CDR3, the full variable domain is EAGVVQSPRYKIIEKKQPVAFWCNPISGHNTLYWYLQNLGQGPELLIRYENEEAVDDSQLPKDRFSAERLKGVDSTLKIQPAELGDSAVYLCASSRDRGLSGELFFGEGSRLTVL.

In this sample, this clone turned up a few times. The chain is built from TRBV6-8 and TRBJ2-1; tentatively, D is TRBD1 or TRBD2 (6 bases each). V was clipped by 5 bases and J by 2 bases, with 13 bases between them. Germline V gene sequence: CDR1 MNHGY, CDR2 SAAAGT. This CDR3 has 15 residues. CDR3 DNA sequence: TGTGCCAGCAGTCCTCGGGGGCCCCCCTACAATGAGCAGTTCTTC. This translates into CASSPRGPPYNEQFF.

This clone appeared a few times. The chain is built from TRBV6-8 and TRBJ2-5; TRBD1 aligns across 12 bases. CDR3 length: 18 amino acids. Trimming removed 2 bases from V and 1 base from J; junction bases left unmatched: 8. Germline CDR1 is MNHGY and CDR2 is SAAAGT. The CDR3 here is CASSYGTGGPRAQETQYF. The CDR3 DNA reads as TGTGCCAGCAGTTACGGGACAGGGGGCCCTAGGGCCCAAGAGACCCAGTACTTC.

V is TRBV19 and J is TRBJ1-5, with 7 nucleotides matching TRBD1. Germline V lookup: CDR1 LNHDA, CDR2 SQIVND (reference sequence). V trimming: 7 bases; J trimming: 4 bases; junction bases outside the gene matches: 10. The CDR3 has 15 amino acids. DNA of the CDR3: TGTGCCAGTAATGATGGACAGGCCCGGAATCAGCCCCAGCATTTT. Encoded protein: CASNDGQARNQPQHF. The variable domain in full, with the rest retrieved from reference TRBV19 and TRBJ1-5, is DGGITQSPKYLFRKEGQNVTLSCEQNLNHDAMYWYRQDPGQGLRLIYYSQIVNDFQKGDIAEGYSVSREKKESFPLTVTSAQKNPTAFYLCASNDGQARNQPQHFGDGTRLSIL.

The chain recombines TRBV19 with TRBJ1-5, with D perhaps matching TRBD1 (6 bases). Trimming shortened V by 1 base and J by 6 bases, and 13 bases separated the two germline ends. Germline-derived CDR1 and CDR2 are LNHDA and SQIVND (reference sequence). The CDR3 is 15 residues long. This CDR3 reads CASSIGGGRVQPQHF. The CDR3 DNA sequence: TGTGCCAGTAGTATAGGGGGGGGGCGCGTTCAGCCCCAGCATTTT. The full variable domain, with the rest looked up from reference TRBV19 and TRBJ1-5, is DGGITQSPKYLFRKEGQNVTLSCEQNLNHDAMYWYRQDPGQGLRLIYYSQIVNDFQKGDIAEGYSVSREKKESFPLTVTSAQKNPTAFYLCASSIGGGRVQPQHFGDGTRLSIL.

The CDR3 sequence: CASRQANQPQHF. In nucleotides, the CDR3 is TGTGCCAGCCGACAGGCAAATCAGCCCCAGCATTTT. The chain has TRBV19 and TRBJ1-5, with D possibly matching TRBD1 (6 bases). CDR1 is LNHDA, CDR2 SQIVND, per germline (reference sequence). Trimming left V 9 bases short and J 4 bases short, with 10 bases between. The CDR3 spans 12 residues.

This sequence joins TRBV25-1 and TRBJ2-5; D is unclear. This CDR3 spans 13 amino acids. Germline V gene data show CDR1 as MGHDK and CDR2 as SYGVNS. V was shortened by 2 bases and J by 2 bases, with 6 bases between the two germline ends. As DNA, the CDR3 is TGTGCCAGCAGTGAAGCAGGACAAGAGACCCAGTACTTC. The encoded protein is CASSEAGQETQYF.

DNA for the CDR3: TGTGCCAGCAGTGAAGGCAGGGCTTCACCCCTCCACTTT. Translation gives CASSEGRASPLHF. The J gene is TRBJ1-6, the V gene TRBV6-1; a possible D gene is TRBD1 (5 bases). The ends were cut back, 1 base at V and 9 bases at J, with 7 bases in the middle. The CDR3 extends over 13 amino acids. Germline CDR1 and CDR2: MNHNS and SASEGT.

CDR3 nucleotide sequence: TGTGCCTGGAGTGTCAGCAGCTCCTACGAGCAGTACTTC. This encodes CAWSVSSSYEQYF. The chain has TRBV30 and TRBJ2-7; D unresolved. CDR3 length: 13 amino acids. Germline V gene sequence: CDR1 GTSNPN, CDR2 SVGIG (reference sequence). Trimming pared 0 bases from V and 0 bases from J, leaving 6 bases between.

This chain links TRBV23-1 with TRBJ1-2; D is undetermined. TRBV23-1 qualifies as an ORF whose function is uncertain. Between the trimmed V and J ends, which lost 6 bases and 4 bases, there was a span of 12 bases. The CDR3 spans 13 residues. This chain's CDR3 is CASSLGQIYGYTF. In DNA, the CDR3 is TGCGCCAGCAGCTTGGGCCAGATCTATGGCTACACCTTC.

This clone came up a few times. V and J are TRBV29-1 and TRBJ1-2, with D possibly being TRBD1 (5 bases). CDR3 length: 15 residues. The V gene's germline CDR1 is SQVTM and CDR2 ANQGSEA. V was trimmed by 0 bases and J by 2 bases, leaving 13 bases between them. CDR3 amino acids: CSVEDQFSGNYGYTF. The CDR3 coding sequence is TGCAGCGTTGAAGATCAATTCTCAGGGAACTATGGCTACACCTTC.

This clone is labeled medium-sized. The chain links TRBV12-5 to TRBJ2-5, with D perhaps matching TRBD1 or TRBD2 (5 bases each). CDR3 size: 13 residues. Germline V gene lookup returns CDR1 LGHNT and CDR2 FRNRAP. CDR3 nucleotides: TGTGCCAGCACTGGGACCGGTTACGGGACCCAGTACTTC. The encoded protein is CASTGTGYGTQYF.

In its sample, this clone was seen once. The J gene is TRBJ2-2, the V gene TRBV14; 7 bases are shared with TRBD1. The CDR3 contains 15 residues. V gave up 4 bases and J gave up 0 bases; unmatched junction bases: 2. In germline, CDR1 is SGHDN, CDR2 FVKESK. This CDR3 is CASSLGGANTGELFF. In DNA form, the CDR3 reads TGTGCCAGCAGCCTAGGGGGCGCGAACACCGGGGAGCTGTTTTTT. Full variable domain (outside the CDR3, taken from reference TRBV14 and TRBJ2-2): EAGVTQFPSHSVIEKGQTVTLRCDPISGHDNLYWYRRVMGKEIKFLLHFVKESKQDESGMPNNRFLAERTGGTYSTLKVQPAELEDSGVYFCASSLGGANTGELFFGEGSRLTVL.

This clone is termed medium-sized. The CDR3 DNA follows: TGTGCCAGCAGTTTAGTCGGGGGAACCTACGAGCAGTACTTC. Protein product: CASSLVGGTYEQYF. This rearrangement joins TRBV28 to TRBJ2-7; D may be TRBD2 (6 bases). The CDR3 extends over 14 amino acids. The germline V gene encodes CDR1 MDHEN and CDR2 SYDVKM. V dropped 2 bases and J dropped 2 bases, with 10 bases sitting between them.

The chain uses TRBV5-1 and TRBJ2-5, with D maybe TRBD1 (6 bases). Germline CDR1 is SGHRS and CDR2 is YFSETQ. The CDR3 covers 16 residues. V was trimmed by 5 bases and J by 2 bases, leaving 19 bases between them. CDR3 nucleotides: TGCGCCAGCAGACTACAGGGCAGAGAAGCTCAAGAGACCCAGTACTTC. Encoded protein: CASRLQGREAQETQYF.

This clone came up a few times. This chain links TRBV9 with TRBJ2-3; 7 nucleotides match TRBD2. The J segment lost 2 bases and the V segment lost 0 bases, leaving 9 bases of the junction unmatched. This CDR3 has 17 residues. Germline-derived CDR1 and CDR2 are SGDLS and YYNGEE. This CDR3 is CASSVAISGVFTDTQYF. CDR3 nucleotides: TGTGCCAGCAGCGTAGCTATCAGCGGGGTGTTCACAGATACGCAGTATTTT.

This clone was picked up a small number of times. The CDR3 here is CASRRGQYNEQFF. DNA for the CDR3: TGTGCCAGTCGGCGGGGGCAATACAATGAGCAGTTCTTC. The V gene is TRBV6-8, the J gene TRBJ2-1; perhaps TRBD2 as D (7 bases). The CDR3 has 13 residues. Deletions cut 9 bases from V and 4 bases from J, with 13 bases between. CDR1 MNHGY and CDR2 SAAAGT come from the germline V gene.

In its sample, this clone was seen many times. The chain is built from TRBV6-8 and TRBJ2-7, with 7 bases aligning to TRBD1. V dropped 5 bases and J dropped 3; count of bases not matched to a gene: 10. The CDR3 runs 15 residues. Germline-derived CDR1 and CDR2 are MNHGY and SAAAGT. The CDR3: CASSKDGQADYEQYF. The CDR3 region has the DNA TGTGCCAGCAGTAAAGATGGACAGGCGGACTACGAGCAGTACTTC.

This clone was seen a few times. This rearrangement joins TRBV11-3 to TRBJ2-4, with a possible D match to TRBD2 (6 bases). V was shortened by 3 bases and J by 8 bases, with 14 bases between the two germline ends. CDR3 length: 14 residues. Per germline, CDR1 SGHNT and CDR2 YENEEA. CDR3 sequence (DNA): TGTGCCAGCAGCTTGATGGCGGGGACGGACATTCAGTACTTC. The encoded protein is CASSLMAGTDIQYF.

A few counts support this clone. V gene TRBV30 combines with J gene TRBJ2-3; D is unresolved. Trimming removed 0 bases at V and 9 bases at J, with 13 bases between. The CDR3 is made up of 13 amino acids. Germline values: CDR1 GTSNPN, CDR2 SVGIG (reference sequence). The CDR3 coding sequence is TGTGCCTGGAGTGTACTTGTAGGAAGGACGCAGTATTTT. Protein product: CAWSVLVGRTQYF.

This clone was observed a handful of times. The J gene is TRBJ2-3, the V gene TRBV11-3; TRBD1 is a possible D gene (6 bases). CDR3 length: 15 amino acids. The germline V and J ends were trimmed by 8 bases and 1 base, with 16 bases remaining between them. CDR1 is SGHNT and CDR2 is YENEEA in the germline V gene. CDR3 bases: TGTGCCAGCCTCCTTACAGGGTGGGGCACAGATACGCAGTATTTT. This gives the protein CASLLTGWGTDTQYF.

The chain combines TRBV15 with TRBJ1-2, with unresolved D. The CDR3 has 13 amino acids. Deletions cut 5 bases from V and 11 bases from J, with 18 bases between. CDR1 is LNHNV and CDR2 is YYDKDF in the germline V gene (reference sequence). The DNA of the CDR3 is TGTGCCACCAGCTCCGTCGTGTATGTGGGATACACCTTC. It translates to CATSSVVYVGYTF.

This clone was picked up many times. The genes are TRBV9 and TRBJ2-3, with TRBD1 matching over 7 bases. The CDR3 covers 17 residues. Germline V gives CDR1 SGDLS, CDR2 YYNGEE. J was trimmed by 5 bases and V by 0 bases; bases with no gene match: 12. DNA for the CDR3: TGTGCCAGCAGCGTAGAAGGTGCAGGGGGTGTTATAGATACGCAGTATTTT. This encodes CASSVEGAGGVIDTQYF.

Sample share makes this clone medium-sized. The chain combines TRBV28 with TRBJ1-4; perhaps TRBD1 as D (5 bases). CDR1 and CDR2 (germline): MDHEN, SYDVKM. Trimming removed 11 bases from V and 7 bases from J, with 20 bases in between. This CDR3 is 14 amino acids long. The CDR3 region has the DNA TGTGCCGCCAGCCGCGGGGATGGGGGTGAAAAACTGTTTTTT. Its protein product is CAASRGDGGEKLFF.

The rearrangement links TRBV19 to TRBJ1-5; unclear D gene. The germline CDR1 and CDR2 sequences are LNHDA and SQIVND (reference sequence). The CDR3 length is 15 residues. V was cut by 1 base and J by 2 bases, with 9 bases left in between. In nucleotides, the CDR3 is TGTGCCAGTAGTATAGCCGAATCGGGCAATCAGCCCCAGCATTTT. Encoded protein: CASSIAESGNQPQHF.

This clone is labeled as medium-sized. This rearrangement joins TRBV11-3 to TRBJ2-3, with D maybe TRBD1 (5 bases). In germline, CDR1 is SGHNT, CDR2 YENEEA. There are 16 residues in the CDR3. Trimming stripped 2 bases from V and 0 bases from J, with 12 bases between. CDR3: CASSLRQSSSTDTQYF. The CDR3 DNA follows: TGTGCCAGCAGCTTAAGACAGAGTTCTAGCACAGATACGCAGTATTTT.

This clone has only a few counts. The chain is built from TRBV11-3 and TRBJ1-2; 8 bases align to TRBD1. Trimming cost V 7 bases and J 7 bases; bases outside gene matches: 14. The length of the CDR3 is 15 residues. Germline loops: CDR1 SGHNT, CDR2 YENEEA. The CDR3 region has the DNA TGTGCCAGCACCGTGGCAGGGGGCGATTTTTCTGGCTACACCTTC. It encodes CASTVAGGDFSGYTF.

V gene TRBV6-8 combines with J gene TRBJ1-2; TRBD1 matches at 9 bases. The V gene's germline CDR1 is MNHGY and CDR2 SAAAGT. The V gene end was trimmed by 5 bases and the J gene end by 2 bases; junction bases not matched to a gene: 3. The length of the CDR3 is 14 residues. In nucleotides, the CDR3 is TGTGCCAGCAGTCTCGGACAGGGGAACTATGGCTACACCTTC. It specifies CASSLGQGNYGYTF.